Listed here are 28 T cell receptor beta chains from one sample, sequenced in a study of identical twins. TCRdb re-derived calls from the 5' RACE reads in MiXCR, one entry per CDR3 protein. This sample has approximately 700,000 distinct CDR3 sequences; around 6% occur once, and the top ten carry around 1.9%. The sequenced sample was naive T cells sorted from blood. Receptor source: a man aged 18-30 years in good health.

This clonotype was counted a few times. As DNA, the CDR3 is TGTGCCAGCAGCCGGACAGGGGTCACCGGGGAGCTGTTTTTT. Its translation is CASSRTGVTGELFF. J is TRBJ2-2 and V is TRBV4-2; 9 bases fit TRBD1. CDR1 and CDR2 (germline): LGHNA, YNFKEQ. The CDR3 runs 14 residues. V gave up 4 bases and J gave up 4 bases; unmatched junction bases: 1.

This clonotype was counted many times. This sequence joins TRBV27 and TRBJ1-2; 9 positions match TRBD1. J lost 7 bases, V lost 4 bases, and 10 bases had no gene match. The CDR3 spans 15 residues. Germline-derived CDR1 and CDR2 are MNHEY and SMNVEV (reference sequence). DNA of the CDR3: TGTGCCAGCAGTTCGGACAGGGGCGGATACCTTGGCTACACCTTC. Its translation: CASSSDRGGYLGYTF.

This clonotype was recorded many times. V usage is TRBV12-3 or TRBV12-4 and J usage is TRBJ1-3, with TRBD1 identical over 8 bases. There are 17 residues in the CDR3. The V gene end was trimmed by 6 bases and the J gene end by 2 bases; junction bases not matched to a gene: 12. The CDR3 loop is CASSEPDRQGTGNTIYF. The CDR3 DNA follows: TGTGCCAGCAGCGAACCCGACCGACAGGGGACTGGAAACACCATATATTTT.

This clonotype was seen at least ten times. The genes are TRBV10-3 and TRBJ1-5; 7 nucleotides match TRBD1. J gave up 1 base and V 3 bases, and 6 bases lay outside the gene matches. The CDR3 covers 16 residues. Germline CDR1 ENHRY, CDR2 SYGVKD. CDR3 protein: CAISDVAGGSNQPQHF. The DNA for the CDR3 is TGTGCCATCAGTGATGTCGCAGGGGGGAGCAATCAGCCCCAGCATTTT.

This clonotype was seen a few times. The chain couples TRBV7-3 to TRBJ2-2, with 13 nucleotides matching TRBD2. The germline gives CDR1 SGHTA, CDR2 FQGTGA. The CDR3 runs to 18 residues. V lost 4 bases, J lost 0 bases, and 5 bases stayed unmatched. The CDR3 spells CASSSRGLAGTNTGELFF. The CDR3 nucleotides are TGTGCCAGCAGCTCTAGGGGACTAGCGGGAACGAACACCGGGGAGCTGTTTTTT.

V is TRBV20-1 and J is TRBJ2-1; D remains ambiguous. Per germline, CDR1 DFQATT and CDR2 SNEGSKA (reference sequence). The V end was cut by 0 bases, the J end by 0 bases, with 12 bases between. This CDR3 contains 16 residues. The CDR3 DNA reads TGCAGTGCTAGAGATTTTCGGCTAATCTCCTACAATGAGCAGTTCTTC. It codes for CSARDFRLISYNEQFF.

This clonotype was counted at least ten times. The chain recombines TRBV7-8 with TRBJ2-5, with 7 bases matching TRBD2. The CDR3 sequence is 15 residues long. The V gene's germline CDR1 is SGHVS and CDR2 FQNEAQ. The trim removed 1 base at V and 5 bases at J, leaving 7 bases unmatched. CDR3 loop: CASSLERAGVETQYF. The DNA for the CDR3 is TGTGCCAGCAGCTTAGAGCGGGCGGGAGTGGAGACCCAGTACTTC.

This clonotype was detected only a few times. The chain employs TRBV6-5 and TRBJ2-3, with 7 positions matching TRBD2. This CDR3 region has 17 residues. The ends lost 4 bases at V and 3 bases at J; junction bases unmatched: 13. Germline lookup yields CDR1 MNHEY and CDR2 SVGAGI. The CDR3: CASSFPLGAGSTDTQYF. The CDR3 nucleotides read TGTGCCAGCAGTTTCCCCCTTGGAGCGGGGTCAACAGATACGCAGTATTTT.

This clonotype was seen repeatedly, ten times or more. This chain joins TRBV12-3 or TRBV12-4 and TRBJ2-1, with 9 bases aligning to TRBD2. V trimming: 5 bases; J trimming: 7 bases; junction bases outside the gene matches: 9. The CDR3 covers 15 residues. CDR3 nucleotide sequence: TGTGCCAGCAGTACGGGACTAGCCGCAGGGAATGAGCAGTTCTTC. It specifies CASSTGLAAGNEQFF.

In the case of this clonotype: Germline is not matched at one junction end, which may reflect a read error. The chain carries TRBV20-1 and TRBJ2-1; TRBD1 agrees at 7 bases. This CDR3 has 8 amino acids. CDR1 DFQATT and CDR2 SNEGSKA come from the germline V gene (reference sequence). The CDR3 DNA reads as TGCAGTGCCCAGGACAGGACCTTC. This sequence encodes CSAQDRTF.

The sample holds many counts of this clonotype. The chain is built from TRBV12-3 or TRBV12-4 and TRBJ1-1; D not resolved. Trimming took 5 bases from V and 7 from J, leaving 14 bases between them. The CDR3 is 13 amino acids. This CDR3 reads CASSTDTRREAFF. For the CDR3, the DNA is TGTGCCAGCAGTACAGATACACGACGTGAAGCTTTCTTT.

This clonotype was detected many times. The chain carries TRBV24-1 and TRBJ2-7; D may be TRBD2 (5 bases). Trimming shortened V by 7 bases and J by 0 bases, and 12 bases separated the two germline ends. Germline V CDR1 and CDR2: KGHDR, SFDVKD. The length of the CDR3 is 14 residues. The CDR3 here is CATRPWESSYEQYV. CDR3 DNA sequence: TGTGCCACCAGACCTTGGGAGAGCTCCTACGAGCAGTACGTC.

This clonotype was seen many times. V usage is TRBV6-5 and J usage is TRBJ2-5; 11 bases are a match to TRBD2. CDR1 is MNHEY and CDR2 is SVGAGI in the germline V gene. CDR3 length: 15 residues. Trimming took 4 bases from V and 4 from J; bases not matched to a gene: 5. CDR3 in amino acids: CASSSPLAGVETQYF. CDR3 sequence (DNA): TGTGCCAGCAGTTCCCCACTAGCGGGAGTAGAGACCCAGTACTTC.

CDR3 protein: CASSLFALAGKETQYF. CDR3 sequence (DNA): TGTGCCAGCAGTTTATTTGCGCTAGCGGGTAAAGAGACCCAGTACTTC. The chain uses TRBV27 and TRBJ2-5; 8 bases align to TRBD2. Trimming at V came to 1 base and at J to 3 bases, leaving 7 bases not matched to a gene. The CDR3 covers 16 residues. The germline gives CDR1 MNHEY, CDR2 SMNVEV (reference sequence).

Only a few counts were recorded for this clonotype. The chain links TRBV12-5 to TRBJ2-1, with 9 bases aligning to TRBD1. The CDR3 loop spans 16 amino acids. CDR1 and CDR2 from the germline V gene are LGHNT and FRNRAP. V was pared by 0 bases and J by 7 bases, with 7 bases of the junction left unmatched. CDR3 residues: CASGLVLGTGSNEQFF. Written as DNA, the CDR3 is TGTGCTAGTGGTTTGGTACTAGGGACAGGGTCAAATGAGCAGTTCTTC.

This clonotype was detected ten times or more. The chain employs TRBV20-1 and TRBJ1-1; D remains unclear. Germline V gene data show CDR1 as DFQATT and CDR2 as SNEGSKA (reference sequence). V lost 2 bases and J 1 base, leaving 5 bases between the germline ends. The CDR3 sequence is 12 residues long. The CDR3 sequence: CSARRANTEAFF. Written as DNA, the CDR3 is TGCAGTGCTAGACGGGCGAACACTGAAGCTTTCTTT.

The chain recombines TRBV7-9 with TRBJ1-4; a weak D match, TRBD1 (5 bases). Germline V gives CDR1 SEHNR, CDR2 FQNEAQ (reference sequence). The length of the CDR3 is 16 residues. With 5 bases removed from V and 4 bases from J, the gap between germline ends came to 17 bases. Here the CDR3 reads CASSPRTKYDNEKLFF. The CDR3 region has the DNA TGTGCCAGCAGCCCCCGGACAAAGTATGATAATGAAAAACTGTTTTTT.

This clonotype appeared many times. The genes are TRBV6-5 and TRBJ2-7; D is possibly TRBD2 (7 bases). The CDR3 runs to 14 residues. From germline, CDR1 is MNHEY and CDR2 SVGAGI. The V and J ends lost 2 bases and 6 bases respectively, with 14 bases between them. The CDR3 nucleotides are TGTGCCAGCAGTTACGGGGCGAGGGGGGGCGAGCAGTACGTC. Translation: CASSYGARGGEQYV.

This clonotype occurred a few times. The genes are TRBV5-1 and TRBJ2-1, with D unresolved. Germline V gene data show CDR1 as SGHRS and CDR2 as YFSETQ. The length of the CDR3 is 16 residues. Deletions cut 0 bases from V and 0 bases from J, with 10 bases between. The DNA for the CDR3 is TGCGCCAGCAGCTTGGGGCGTTTGAACTCCTACAATGAGCAGTTCTTC. Translated, it gives CASSLGRLNSYNEQFF.

The genes are TRBV10-3 and TRBJ2-2; TRBD2 might be the D (5 bases). CDR1 is ENHRY and CDR2 is SYGVKD in the germline V gene. V was pared by 5 bases and J by 11 bases, with 15 bases between. The CDR3 contains 13 residues. The CDR3 nucleotides are TGTGCCATCAGTACCGGAATCCGGGGAGAGCTGTTTTTT. Its protein product is CAISTGIRGELFF.

This clonotype occurred many times. No conserved phenylalanine or tryptophan is present at the end of the CDR3, so a read error is the likely explanation. This chain joins TRBV29-1 and TRBJ2-3, with unresolved D. The ends were cut back, 6 bases at V and 2 bases at J, with 12 bases in the middle. The CDR3 length is 13 residues. The germline CDR1 and CDR2 sequences are SQVTM and ANQGSEA. CDR3 sequence: CSVAPRNTDTQYL. CDR3 sequence (DNA): TGCAGCGTGGCCCCAAGAAACACAGATACGCAGTATCTT.

CDR3 sequence (DNA): TGTGCCAGCAGCTTATATACGCTGGACAGGAGCCCCAATGAGCAGTTCTTC. Its translation: CASSLYTLDRSPNEQFF. The J gene is TRBJ2-1, the V gene TRBV7-8; 7 nucleotides match TRBD1. In germline, CDR1 is SGHVS, CDR2 FQNEAQ. V gave up 2 bases and J gave up 6 bases; unmatched junction bases: 13. This CDR3 has 17 residues.

This clonotype was recorded a few times. The chain recombines TRBV12-3 or TRBV12-4 with TRBJ1-2; no clear D. This CDR3 region has 15 residues. V gave up 2 bases and J gave up 5 bases, with 15 bases separating them. The DNA for the CDR3 is TGTGCCAGCAGTTTATTCCCCCCGGAGAAATATGGCTACACCTTC. Protein product: CASSLFPPEKYGYTF.

This clonotype was seen a handful of times. The chain recombines TRBV5-1 with TRBJ2-3, with TRBD2 identical over 7 bases. The CDR3 is 15 amino acids. Germline V gene lookup returns CDR1 SGHRS and CDR2 YFSETQ. The junction had 12 bases not matched to a gene; V was cut back by 7 bases and J by 4 bases. This CDR3 reads CASHGAGVESDTQYF. The CDR3 DNA follows: TGCGCCAGCCATGGGGCGGGAGTCGAGTCAGATACGCAGTATTTT.

The gene calls are TRBV9 and TRBJ1-1, with TRBD1 matching over 7 bases. The CDR3 is 16 amino acids. After removal of 3 bases from V and 8 bases from J, the junction contained 16 bases not matched to a gene. In germline, CDR1 is SGDLS, CDR2 YYNGEE. The CDR3 DNA reads as TGTGCCAGCAGCGCCCAGGGACCAGAAGAGGGGGCAGAAGCTTTCTTT. Amino acids: CASSAQGPEEGAEAFF.

This chain connects TRBV5-5 to TRBJ1-3; D unresolved. Germline-derived CDR1 and CDR2 are SGHKS and YYEKEE (reference sequence). CDR3 length: 16 amino acids. Trimming pared 0 bases from V and 0 bases from J, leaving 10 bases between. The CDR3 region is CASSLGPGTSGNTIYF. The CDR3 DNA reads as TGTGCCAGCAGCTTGGGACCAGGAACCTCTGGAAACACCATATATTTT.

This clonotype has a count of ten or more. The chain combines TRBV5-6 with TRBJ2-5; 12 bases match TRBD1. There are 18 residues in the CDR3. The V gene end was trimmed by 4 bases and the J gene end by 5 bases; junction bases not matched to a gene: 15. The germline gives CDR1 SGHDT, CDR2 YYEEEE. Written as DNA, the CDR3 is TGTGCCAGCAGCGAGGACGCCTGGGACAGGGGGCCGGAGGAGACCCAGTACTTC. Protein: CASSEDAWDRGPEETQYF.

This clonotype was picked up many times. J is TRBJ2-1 and V is TRBV29-1; unclear D gene. This CDR3 comprises 13 residues. Germline loops: CDR1 SQVTM, CDR2 ANQGSEA. Trimming removed 5 bases at V and 0 bases at J, with 8 bases between. CDR3 region: CSVQRRSYNEQFF. The CDR3 coding sequence is TGCAGCGTTCAACGACGCTCCTACAATGAGCAGTTCTTC.